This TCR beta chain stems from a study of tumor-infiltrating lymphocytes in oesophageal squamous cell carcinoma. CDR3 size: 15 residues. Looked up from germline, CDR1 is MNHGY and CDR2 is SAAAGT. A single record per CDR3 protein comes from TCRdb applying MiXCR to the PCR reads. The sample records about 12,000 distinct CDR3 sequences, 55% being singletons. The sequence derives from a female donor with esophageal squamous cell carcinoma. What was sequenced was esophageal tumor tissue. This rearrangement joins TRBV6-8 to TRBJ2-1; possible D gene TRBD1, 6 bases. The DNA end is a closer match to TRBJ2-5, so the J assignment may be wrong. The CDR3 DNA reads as TGTGCCAGCAGTCGTCCGACAGGACACCAAGAGACCCAGTACTTC. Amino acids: CASSRPTGHQETQYF.